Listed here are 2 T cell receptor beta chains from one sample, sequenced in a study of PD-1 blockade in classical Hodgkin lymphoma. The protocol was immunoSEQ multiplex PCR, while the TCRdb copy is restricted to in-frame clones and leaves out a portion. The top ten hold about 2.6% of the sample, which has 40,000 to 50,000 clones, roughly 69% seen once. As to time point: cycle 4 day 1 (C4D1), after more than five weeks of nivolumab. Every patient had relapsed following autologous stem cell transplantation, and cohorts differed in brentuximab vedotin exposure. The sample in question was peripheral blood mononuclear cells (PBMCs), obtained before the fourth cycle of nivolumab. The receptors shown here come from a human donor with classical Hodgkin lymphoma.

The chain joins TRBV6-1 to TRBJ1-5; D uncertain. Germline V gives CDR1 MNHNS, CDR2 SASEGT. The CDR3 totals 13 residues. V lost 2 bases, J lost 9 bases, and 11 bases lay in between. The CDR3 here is CASSEYLSVPQHF. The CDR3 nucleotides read TGTGCCAGCAGTGAATACCTCTCGGTGCCCCAGCATTTT.

CDR3 amino acids: CASSLTWLTDTQYF. The CDR3 DNA sequence: TGTGCCAGCAGTTTAACTTGGTTAACAGATACGCAGTATTTT. The chain joins TRBV28 to TRBJ2-3; D not resolved. The germline gives CDR1 MDHEN, CDR2 SYDVKM. The CDR3 loop spans 14 amino acids. Trimming took off 2 bases at V and 3 bases at J, with 9 bases between the two ends. Looking up the rest from reference TRBV28 and TRBJ2-3 gives the full variable domain: DVKVTQSSRYLVKRTGEKVFLECVQDMDHENMFWYRQDPGLGLRLIYFSYDVKMKEKGDIPEGYSVSREKKERFSLILESASTNQTSMYLCASSLTWLTDTQYFGPGTRLTVL.